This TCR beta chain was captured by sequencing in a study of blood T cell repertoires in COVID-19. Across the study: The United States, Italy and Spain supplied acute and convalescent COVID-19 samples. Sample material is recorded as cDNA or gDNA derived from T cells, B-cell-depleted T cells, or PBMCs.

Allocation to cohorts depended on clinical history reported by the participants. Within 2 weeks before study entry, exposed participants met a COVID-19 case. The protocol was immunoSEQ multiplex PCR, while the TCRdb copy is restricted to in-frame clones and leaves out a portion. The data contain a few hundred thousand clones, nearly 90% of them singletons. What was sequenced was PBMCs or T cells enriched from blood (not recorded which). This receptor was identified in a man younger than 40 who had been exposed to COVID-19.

CDR3 in DNA: TGTGCCAGCTCATTAACAGCTGGTGAAAAACTGTTTTTT. Translation gives CASSLTAGEKLFF. The V gene is TRBV18, the J gene TRBJ1-4; D gene ambiguous. This CDR3 is 13 amino acids long. Germline lookup yields CDR1 KGHSH and CDR2 LQKENI. Trimming stripped 5 bases from V and 7 bases from J, with 11 bases between.